The rows below give T cell receptor beta chains drawn from one sample of a study of spatial heterogeneity in lung cancer. TCRdb re-called the 5' RACE reads with MiXCR, one entry per CDR3 protein. The sample holds about 3,400 distinct CDR3 sequences, 5% to 7% seen once. The sequences come from lung tumor tissue, collected at surgery. These receptors originate from a female donor with early-stage non-small cell lung cancer. Both conserved end residues are part of each CDR3. Each record gives: D gene, V gene, clone size, J gene, CDR3 protein, CDR3 DNA. The D gene is left open where the match is weak. Expanded clones get a size class; other rows say once, few or many, or leave the size out.

>TRBD2|TRBV11-2|-|TRBJ2-5
CASSQTSGTKETQYF
TGTGCCAGCAGCCAGACTAGCGGGACCAAAGAGACCCAGTACTTC
>TRBD2|TRBV20-1|medium-sized|TRBJ2-7
CSAGGWTSGRAIPSYEQYF
TGCAGTGCTGGGGGTTGGACTAGCGGGAGGGCCATACCCTCCTACGAGCAGTACTTC
>-|TRBV12-3/TRBV12-4|many|TRBJ1-2
CASSFYGTGNYGYTF
TGTGCCAGCAGTTTCTACGGGACGGGCAACTATGGCTACACCTTC
>-|TRBV5-6|many|TRBJ2-4
CASSQQGKNIQYF
TGTGCCAGCAGTCAGCAGGGGAAAAACATTCAGTACTTC
>TRBD1|TRBV5-1|many|TRBJ2-2
CASSETTGRTGELFF
TGCGCCAGCAGCGAAACGACAGGGCGTACCGGGGAGCTGTTTTTT
>TRBD2|TRBV7-2|medium-sized|TRBJ2-3
CASSLGGRTSADTQYF
TGTGCCAGCAGCTTAGGGGGGCGGACTAGCGCAGATACGCAGTATTTT
>-|TRBV5-1|medium-sized|TRBJ1-4
CASSYRGAPEELFF
TGCGCCAGCAGCTACCGGGGGGCCCCTGAGGAACTGTTTTTT
>-|TRBV9|medium-sized|TRBJ1-1
CASSVEGTGRTEAFF
TGTGCCAGCAGCGTAGAGGGTACGGGTAGGACTGAAGCTTTCTTT
>TRBD1|TRBV5-1|-|TRBJ2-2
CASSEQGADTGELFF
TGCGCCAGCTCCGAACAGGGGGCGGACACCGGGGAGCTGTTTTTT
>-|TRBV7-9|medium-sized|TRBJ1-2
CASSPRTLNYGYTF
TGTGCCAGCAGCCCCCGGACCTTAAACTATGGCTACACCTTC
>-|TRBV24-1|medium-sized|TRBJ1-3
CATSQGSGNTIYF
TGTGCCACCAGCCAGGGTTCCGGAAACACCATATATTTT
>-|TRBV2|many|TRBJ2-2
CASSEEAGHTGELFF
TGTGCCAGCAGTGAGGAGGCCGGTCACACCGGGGAGCTGTTTTTT
>-|TRBV7-9|medium-sized|TRBJ2-3
CASSLAVGRSDTQYF
TGTGCCAGCAGCTTAGCGGTAGGGAGGTCAGATACGCAGTATTTT
>TRBD2|TRBV30|many|TRBJ2-1
CAWTSGGRAYNEQFF
TGTGCCTGGACTTCTGGCGGGAGGGCTTACAATGAGCAGTTCTTC
>-|TRBV4-2|many|TRBJ2-3
CASSQDPIRASTDTQYF
TGTGCCAGCAGCCAAGATCCTATACGGGCGAGCACAGATACGCAGTATTTT
>-|TRBV7-2|many|TRBJ1-5
CASSLAGRGGQPQHF
TGTGCCAGCAGCTTAGCGGGCAGGGGAGGTCAGCCCCAGCATTTT
>TRBD1|TRBV28|many|TRBJ2-7
CASLPPVGQGGYEQYF
TGTGCCAGCCTTCCCCCTGTGGGACAGGGCGGCTACGAGCAGTACTTC
>TRBD2|TRBV14|medium-sized|TRBJ2-5
CASSQSTSAVGLQETQYF
TGTGCCAGCAGCCAGTCAACTAGCGCGGTAGGGCTCCAAGAGACCCAGTACTTC
>-|TRBV6-2/TRBV6-3|medium-sized|TRBJ1-5
CASSLGLWSNQPQHF
TGTGCCAGCAGTCTGGGTCTATGGAGCAATCAGCCCCAGCATTTT
>-|TRBV30|medium-sized|TRBJ2-3
CACGGSNTQYF
TGTGCCTGCGGGGGTTCAAATACGCAGTATTTT